Detailed here is one TCR beta chain. The data were taken from a study of blood T cell repertoires in COVID-19. For the study at large: PBMCs, B-cell-depleted T cells, or T cells provided the cDNA or gDNA that made up the material.

From germline, CDR1 is SGHRS and CDR2 YFSETQ. Germline trimming cut 4 bases from V and 5 bases from J; bases unmatched to any gene: 18. This CDR3 region has 17 residues. Per the original data handling: Estimated nucleated cell counts came from reference gene primer amplification. Sequencing was performed with immunoSEQ multiplex PCR; in TCRdb, only in-frame clones are kept and a portion is missing. Clone size and the V and J calls come from that table; the DNA yielded D and trimming. The data contain fewer than 250,000 clones, 70% to 90% of them singletons. What was sequenced was peripheral blood. The chain has TRBV5-1 and TRBJ2-7, with 7 bases aligning to TRBD2. The clonotype was recovered from a woman older than 75 with acute or convalescent COVID-19. The CDR3 loop reads CASSPGLSGIRPDEQYF. The CDR3 DNA reads TGCGCCAGCAGCCCGGGACTCAGCGGGATTCGCCCCGACGAGCAGTACTTC.